A single sample gave rise to the 3 T cell receptor beta chains below, sequenced in a study of blood T cell repertoires in COVID-19. Sequencing was performed with immunoSEQ multiplex PCR; in TCRdb, only in-frame clones are kept and a portion is missing. The repertoire holds about 140,000 clones, around 83% seen once, with less than 3.5% in the top ten. Sequences were obtained from peripheral blood. Receptors originate from a human donor with acute or convalescent COVID-19. The donor label of this sample is uncertain.

This rearrangement joins TRBV27 to TRBJ2-1; the match to TRBD2 covers 12 bases. Looked up from germline, CDR1 is MNHEY and CDR2 is SMNVEV (reference sequence). The CDR3 totals 17 residues. V shed 7 bases and J 3 bases; nucleotides not matched to a gene: 10. CDR3 sequence reads: CASKRLAGGPDYNEQFF. CDR3 in DNA: TGTGCCAGCAAGAGGCTAGCGGGAGGGCCGGACTACAATGAGCAGTTCTTC.

This clone occurred once. The V call is TRBV5-1, the J call TRBJ2-5; 7 nucleotides agree with TRBD1. The germline V gene encodes CDR1 SGHRS and CDR2 YFSETQ. After removal of 3 bases from V and 1 base from J, the junction contained 12 bases not matched to a gene. The CDR3 spans 17 residues. CDR3 coding DNA: TGCGCCAGCAGCTGGTACGGGACAGAGAACCTCCAAGAGACCCAGTACTTC. It codes for CASSWYGTENLQETQYF. Full variable domain (outside the CDR3, taken from reference TRBV5-1 and TRBJ2-5): KAGVTQTPRYLIKTRGQQVTLSCSPISGHRSVSWYQQTPGQGLQFLFEYFSETQRNKGNFPGRFSGRQFSNSRSEMNVSTLELGDSALYLCASSWYGTENLQETQYFGPGTRLLVL.

Points on this clone: One junction end does not reproduce the germline sequence, and a read error may be involved. This sequence joins TRBV4-1 and TRBJ2-5; tentative D call: TRBD2 (5 bases). This CDR3 is 14 amino acids long. The germline V gene has CDR1 MGHRA and CDR2 YSYEKL. The CDR3 reads CASSQDRGFETRYF. The CDR3 DNA follows: TGCGCCAGCAGCCAAGATCGGGGATTCGAGACCCGGTACTTC.